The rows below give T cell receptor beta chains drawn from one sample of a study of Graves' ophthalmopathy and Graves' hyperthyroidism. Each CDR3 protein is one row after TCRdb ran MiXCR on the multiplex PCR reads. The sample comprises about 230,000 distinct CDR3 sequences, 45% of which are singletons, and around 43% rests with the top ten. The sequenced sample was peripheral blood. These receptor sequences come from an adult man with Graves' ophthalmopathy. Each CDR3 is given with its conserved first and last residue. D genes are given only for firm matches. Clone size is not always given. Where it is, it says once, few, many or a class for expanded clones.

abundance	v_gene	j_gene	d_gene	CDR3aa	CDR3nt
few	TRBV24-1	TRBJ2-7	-	CATSEDSYEQYF	TGTGCCACCAGTGAGGACTCCTACGAGCAGTACTTC
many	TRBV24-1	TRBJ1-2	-	CATSDAYGYTF	TGTGCCACCAGTGATGCTTATGGCTACACCTTC
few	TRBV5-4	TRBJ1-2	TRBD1	CASSPAFGQGDGYTF	TGTGCCAGCAGTCCGGCCTTTGGACAGGGGGATGGCTACACCTTC
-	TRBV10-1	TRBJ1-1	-	CASSESGARAAFF	TGCGCCAGCAGTGAGTCCGGGGCTCGGGCGGCTTTCTTT
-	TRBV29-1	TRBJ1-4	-	CSVERSGGDEKLFF	TGCAGCGTTGAGAGGTCAGGCGGTGACGAAAAACTGTTTTTT
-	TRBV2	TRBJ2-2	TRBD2	CASRGTSGRFAGELFF	TGTGCCAGCAGGGGGACTAGCGGGAGGTTCGCCGGGGAGCTGTTTTTT
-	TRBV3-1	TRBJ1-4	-	CASSPWTENEKLFF	TGTGCCAGCAGCCCATGGACGGAGAATGAAAAACTGTTTTTT
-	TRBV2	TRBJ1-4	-	CASSDGGPNEKLFF	TGTGCCAGCAGTGATGGGGGACCTAATGAAAAACTGTTTTTT
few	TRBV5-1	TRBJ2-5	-	CASSLALGSETQYF	TGCGCCAGCAGCTTGGCCCTGGGTTCAGAGACCCAGTACTTC
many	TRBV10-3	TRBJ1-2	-	CATTPGAGYTF	TGTGCCACAACCCCAGGGGCCGGCTACACCTTC
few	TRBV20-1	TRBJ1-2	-	CSARSIGRQGHGYTF	TGCAGTGCCCGTTCAATTGGACGGCAAGGGCATGGCTACACCTTC
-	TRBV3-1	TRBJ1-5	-	CASTQSGLGGRQPQHF	TGTGCCAGCACTCAATCAGGGCTGGGGGGGAGACAGCCCCAGCATTTT
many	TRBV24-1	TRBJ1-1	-	CATLERGGQAEAFF	TGTGCCACCCTGGAGAGGGGAGGTCAAGCTGAAGCTTTCTTT
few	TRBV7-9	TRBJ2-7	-	CASSLDPEYEQYF	TGTGCCAGCAGCTTAGATCCGGAGTACGAGCAGTACTTC
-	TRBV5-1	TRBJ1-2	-	CASSNTGTAHYTF	TGTGCCAGCAGCAATACCGGGACCGCCCACTACACCTTC
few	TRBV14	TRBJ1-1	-	CASSPTRQPNTEAFF	TGTGCCAGCAGCCCGACACGACAGCCGAACACTGAAGCTTTCTTT
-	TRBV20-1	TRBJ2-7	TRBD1	CSVMTGFEQYF	TGCAGTGTTATGACAGGGTTCGAGCAGTACTTC
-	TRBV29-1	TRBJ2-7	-	CSVEGVGGTTYEQYF	TGCAGCGTTGAAGGGGTAGGCGGAACCACCTACGAGCAGTACTTC
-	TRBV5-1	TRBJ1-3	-	CASSWGLGAGNTIYF	TGCGCCAGCAGCTGGGGACTTGGGGCCGGAAACACCATATATTTT
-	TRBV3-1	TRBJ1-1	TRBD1	CASSQEGQGTEAFF	TGTGCCAGCAGCCAAGAGGGACAGGGCACTGAAGCTTTCTTT
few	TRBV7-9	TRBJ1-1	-	CASSFDMNTEAFF	TGTGCCAGCAGCTTCGACATGAACACTGAAGCTTTCTTT
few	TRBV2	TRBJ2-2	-	CASSEGQNTGELFF	TGTGCCAGCAGTGAAGGACAGAACACCGGGGAGCTGTTTTTT
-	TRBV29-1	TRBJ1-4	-	CSVNFGGRGSEKLFF	TGCAGCGTTAATTTTGGGGGAAGAGGGAGTGAAAAACTGTTTTTT
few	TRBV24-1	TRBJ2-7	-	CATSDPHRGRGGDEQYF	TGTGCCACCAGTGACCCCCATCGGGGGCGAGGTGGGGACGAGCAGTACTTC
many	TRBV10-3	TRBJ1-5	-	CAISESAGSNQPQHF	TGTGCCATCAGTGAGTCGGCAGGGTCGAATCAGCCCCAGCATTTT
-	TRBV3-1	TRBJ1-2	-	CASSPNPGNYGYTF	TGTGCCAGCAGCCCAAACCCAGGGAACTATGGCTACACCTTC
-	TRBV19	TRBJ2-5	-	CASSIEGGAKTQYF	TGTGCCAGTAGTATAGAGGGGGGGGCAAAGACCCAGTACTTC
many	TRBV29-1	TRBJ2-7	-	CSAVTEQYF	TGCAGCGCCGTAACAGAGCAGTACTTC
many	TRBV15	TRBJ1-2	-	CATSRGGGNYGYTF	TGTGCCACCAGCAGAGGAGGGGGGAACTATGGCTACACCTTC
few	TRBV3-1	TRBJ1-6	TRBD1	CASSQGQGRHSPLHF	TGTGCCAGCAGCCAGGGACAGGGGAGGCATTCACCCCTCCACTTT
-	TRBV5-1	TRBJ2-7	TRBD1	CASSRGTGYEQYF	TGCGCCAGCAGCAGGGGGACAGGATACGAGCAGTACTTC